These 3 T cell receptor beta chains share one sample of origin, sequenced in a study of shared clonotypes between healthy human individuals. Assay: immunoSEQ multiplex PCR; the TCRdb copy retains only in-frame clones and omits some. The sample has approximately 2,000,000 clones, around 93% seen once. Sequenced: naive CD4+ T cells from PBMCs. Subset indicated: CD45RA+ positively selected. The receptors here all came from a man aged 18 to 30 in good health. Some clones in this sample may be carry-over from other donors' samples.

This chain links TRBV27 with TRBJ2-5, with D perhaps TRBD2 (5 bases). Between the trimmed V and J ends, which lost 3 bases and 5 bases, there was a span of 16 bases. The CDR3 length is 15 residues. The germline CDR1 and CDR2 sequences are MNHEY and SMNVEV (reference sequence). The CDR3: CASSFVASLGETQYF. For the CDR3, the DNA is TGTGCCAGCAGTTTCGTAGCGAGCCTGGGCGAGACCCAGTACTTC.

The chain uses TRBV12-5 and TRBJ2-5, with D possibly TRBD2 on 6 matching bases. CDR1 and CDR2 from the germline V gene are LGHNT and FRNRAP. This CDR3 region has 13 residues. Trimming took 7 bases from V and 5 from J, leaving 14 bases between them. The CDR3 bases are TGTGCTAGTGCCGTGGGGGGTGCGGAGACCCAGTACTTC. This codes for CASAVGGAETQYF.

Details on this clone: Other DNA variants within this sample encode the same CDR3. The V gene is TRBV7-9, the J gene TRBJ2-5; 8 nucleotides line up with TRBD1. Germline CDR1 reads SEHNR; CDR2 reads FQNEAQ (reference sequence). The junction had 2 bases not matched to a gene; V was cut back by 1 base and J by 1 base. There are 15 residues in the CDR3. Written as DNA, the CDR3 is TGTGCCAGCAGCTTAGGACAGGGGCCCCAAGAGACCCAGTACTTC. It codes for CASSLGQGPQETQYF. Supplemented by reference TRBV7-9 and TRBJ2-5, the full variable domain reads DTGVSQNPRHKITKRGQNVTFRCDPISEHNRLYWYRQTLGQGPEFLTYFQNEAQLEKSRLLSDRFSAERPKGSFSTLEIQRTEQGDSAMYLCASSLGQGPQETQYFGPGTRLLVL.